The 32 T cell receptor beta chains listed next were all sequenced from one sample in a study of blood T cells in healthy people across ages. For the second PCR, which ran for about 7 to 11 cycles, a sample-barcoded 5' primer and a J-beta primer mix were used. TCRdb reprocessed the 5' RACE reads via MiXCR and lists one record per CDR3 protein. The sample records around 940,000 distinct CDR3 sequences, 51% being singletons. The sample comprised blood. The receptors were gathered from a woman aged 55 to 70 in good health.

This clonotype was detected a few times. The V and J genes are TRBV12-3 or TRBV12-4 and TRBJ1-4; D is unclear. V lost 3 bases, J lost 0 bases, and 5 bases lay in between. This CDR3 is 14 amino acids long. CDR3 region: CASSLTPTNEKLFF. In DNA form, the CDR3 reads TGTGCCAGCAGTTTGACACCAACTAATGAAAAACTGTTTTTT.

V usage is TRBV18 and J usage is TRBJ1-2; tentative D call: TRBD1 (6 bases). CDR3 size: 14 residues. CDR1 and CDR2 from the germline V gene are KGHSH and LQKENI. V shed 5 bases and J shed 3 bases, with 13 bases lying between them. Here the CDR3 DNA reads TGTGCCAGCTCAGGTCGGGGGCTTGACTATGGCTACACCTTC. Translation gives CASSGRGLDYGYTF.

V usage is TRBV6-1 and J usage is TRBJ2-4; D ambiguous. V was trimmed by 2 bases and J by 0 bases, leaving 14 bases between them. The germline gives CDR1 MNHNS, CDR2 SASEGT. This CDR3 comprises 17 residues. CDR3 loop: CASSERRTTLAKNIQYF. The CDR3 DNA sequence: TGTGCCAGCAGTGAAAGAAGGACCACCCTAGCCAAAAACATTCAGTACTTC.

CDR3 region: CASSWTRSGGETQYF. As DNA, the CDR3 is TGCGCCAGCAGCTGGACCCGATCAGGAGGGGAGACCCAGTACTTC. The chain carries TRBV5-1 and TRBJ2-5; D possibly corresponds to TRBD2 (6 bases). This CDR3 contains 15 residues. CDR1 is SGHRS, CDR2 YFSETQ, per germline. V was trimmed by 3 bases and J by 5 bases, leaving 17 bases between them.

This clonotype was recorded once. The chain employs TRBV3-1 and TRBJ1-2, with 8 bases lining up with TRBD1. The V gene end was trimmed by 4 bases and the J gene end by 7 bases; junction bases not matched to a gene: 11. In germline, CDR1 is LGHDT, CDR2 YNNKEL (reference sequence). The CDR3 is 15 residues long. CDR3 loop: CASSLAQGASSGYTF. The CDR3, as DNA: TGTGCCAGCAGCCTAGCCCAGGGGGCATCTTCTGGCTACACCTTC.

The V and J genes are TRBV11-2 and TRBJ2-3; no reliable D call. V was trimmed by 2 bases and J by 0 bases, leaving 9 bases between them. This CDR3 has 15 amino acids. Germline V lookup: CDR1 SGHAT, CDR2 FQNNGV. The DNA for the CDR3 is TGTGCCAGCAGCTTAAATACAATAAGCACAGATACGCAGTATTTT. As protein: CASSLNTISTDTQYF.

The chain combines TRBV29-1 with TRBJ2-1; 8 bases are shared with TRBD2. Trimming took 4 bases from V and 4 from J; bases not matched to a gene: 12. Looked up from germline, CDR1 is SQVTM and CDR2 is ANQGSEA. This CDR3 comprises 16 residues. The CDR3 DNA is TGCAGCGTTGCGAAAATGGCTAGCGGGTTTTACAATGAGCAGTTCTTC. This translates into CSVAKMASGFYNEQFF.

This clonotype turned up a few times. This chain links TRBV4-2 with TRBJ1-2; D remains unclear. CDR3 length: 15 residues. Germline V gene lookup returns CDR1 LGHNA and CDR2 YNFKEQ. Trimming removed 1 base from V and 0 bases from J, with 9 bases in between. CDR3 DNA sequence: TGTGCCAGCAGCCAAGTCCGGCAGGCTAACTATGGCTACACCTTC. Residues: CASSQVRQANYGYTF.

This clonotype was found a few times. In nucleotides, the CDR3 is TGTGCCAGCAGACTAGGGACTAGCGGGGCCAACAATGAGCAGTTCTTC. It yields the protein CASRLGTSGANNEQFF. V gene TRBV12-3 or TRBV12-4 combines with J gene TRBJ2-1, with 13 bases that match TRBD2. The CDR3 extends over 16 amino acids. Unmatched junction bases numbered 7, after V lost 6 bases and J lost 5 bases.

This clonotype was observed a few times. The CDR3 region is CASTKGGFYNEQFF. Written as DNA, the CDR3 is TGTGCCAGCACCAAGGGGGGCTTCTACAATGAGCAGTTCTTC. The chain combines TRBV28 with TRBJ2-1, with D perhaps assigned TRBD1 or TRBD2 (6 bases each). Germline V gene sequence: CDR1 MDHEN, CDR2 SYDVKM. This CDR3 has 14 amino acids. V dropped 7 bases and J dropped 3 bases, with 13 bases sitting between them.

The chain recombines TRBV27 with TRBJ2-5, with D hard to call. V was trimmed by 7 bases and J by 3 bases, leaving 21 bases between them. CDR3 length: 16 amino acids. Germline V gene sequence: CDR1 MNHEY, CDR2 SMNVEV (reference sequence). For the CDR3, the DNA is TGTGCCAGCACCCCCAGTTCTCCTGTGTTGGAAGAGACCCAGTACTTC. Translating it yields CASTPSSPVLEETQYF.

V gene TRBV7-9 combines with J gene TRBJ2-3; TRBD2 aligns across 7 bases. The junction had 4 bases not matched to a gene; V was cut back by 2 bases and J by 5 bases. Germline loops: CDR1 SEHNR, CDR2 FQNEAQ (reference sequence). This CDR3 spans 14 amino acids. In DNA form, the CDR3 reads TGTGCCAGCAGCTTATTCGGCGGGAGAGATACGCAGTATTTT. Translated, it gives CASSLFGGRDTQYF.

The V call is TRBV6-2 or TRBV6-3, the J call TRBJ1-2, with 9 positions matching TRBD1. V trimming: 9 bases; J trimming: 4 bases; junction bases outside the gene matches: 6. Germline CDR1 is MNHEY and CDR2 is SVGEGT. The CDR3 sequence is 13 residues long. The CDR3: CASGTGMGYGYTF. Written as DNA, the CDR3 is TGTGCCAGTGGGACAGGGATGGGCTATGGCTACACCTTC.

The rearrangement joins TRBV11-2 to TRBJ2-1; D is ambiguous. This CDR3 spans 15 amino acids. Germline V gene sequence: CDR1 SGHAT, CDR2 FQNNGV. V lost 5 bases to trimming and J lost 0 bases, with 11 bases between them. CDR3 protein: CASSQLDRSYNEQFF. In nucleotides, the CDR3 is TGTGCCAGCAGCCAGCTCGACCGCTCCTACAATGAGCAGTTCTTC. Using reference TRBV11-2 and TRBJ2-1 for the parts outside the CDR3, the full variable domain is EAGVAQSPRYKIIEKRQSVAFWCNPISGHATLYWYQQILGQGPKLLIQFQNNGVVDDSQLPKDRFSAERLKGVDSTLKIQPAKLEDSAVYLCASSQLDRSYNEQFFGPGTRLTVL.

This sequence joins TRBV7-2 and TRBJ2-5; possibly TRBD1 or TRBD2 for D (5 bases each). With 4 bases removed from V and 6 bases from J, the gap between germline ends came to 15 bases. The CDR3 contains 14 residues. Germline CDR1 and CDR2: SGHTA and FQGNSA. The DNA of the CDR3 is TGTGCCAGCAGCTCCGTTAGGGGAGAGAAGACCCAGTACTTC. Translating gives CASSSVRGEKTQYF.

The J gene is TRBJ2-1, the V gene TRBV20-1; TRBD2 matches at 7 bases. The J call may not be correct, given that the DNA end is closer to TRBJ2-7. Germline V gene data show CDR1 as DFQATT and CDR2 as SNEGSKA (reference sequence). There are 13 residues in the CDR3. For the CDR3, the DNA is TGCAGTACCAGCGGGAATGCTTTCGCTGAGCAGTACTTC. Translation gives CSTSGNAFAEQYF.

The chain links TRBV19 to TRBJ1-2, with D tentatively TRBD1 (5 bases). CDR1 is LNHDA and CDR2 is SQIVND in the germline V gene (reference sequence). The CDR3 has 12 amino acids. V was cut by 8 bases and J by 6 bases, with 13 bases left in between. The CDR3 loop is CASAGTYNGYTF. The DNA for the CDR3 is TGTGCCAGTGCCGGGACCTACAATGGCTACACCTTC.

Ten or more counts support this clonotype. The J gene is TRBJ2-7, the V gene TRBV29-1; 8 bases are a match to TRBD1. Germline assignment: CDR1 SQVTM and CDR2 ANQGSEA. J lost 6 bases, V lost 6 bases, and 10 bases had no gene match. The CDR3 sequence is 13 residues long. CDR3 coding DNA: TGCAGCGTGGACCGGACAGGGTCCGGCGAGCAGTACTTC. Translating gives CSVDRTGSGEQYF.

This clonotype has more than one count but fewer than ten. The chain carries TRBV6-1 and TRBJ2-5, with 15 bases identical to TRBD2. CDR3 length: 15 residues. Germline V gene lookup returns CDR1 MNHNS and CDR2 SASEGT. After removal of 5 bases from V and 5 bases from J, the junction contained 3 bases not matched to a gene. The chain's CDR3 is CASSWTSGRVETQYF. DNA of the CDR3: TGTGCCAGCAGTTGGACTAGCGGGAGGGTGGAGACCCAGTACTTC.

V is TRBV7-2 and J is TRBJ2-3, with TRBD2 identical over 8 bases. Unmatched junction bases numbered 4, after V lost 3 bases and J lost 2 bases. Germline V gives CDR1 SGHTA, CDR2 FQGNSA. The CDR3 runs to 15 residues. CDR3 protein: CASSFRTSNTDTQYF. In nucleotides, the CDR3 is TGTGCCAGCAGCTTTCGGACTAGCAACACAGATACGCAGTATTTT.

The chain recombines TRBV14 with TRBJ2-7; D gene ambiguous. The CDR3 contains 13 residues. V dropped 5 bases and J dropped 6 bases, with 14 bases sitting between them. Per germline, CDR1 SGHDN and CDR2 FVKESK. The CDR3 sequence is CASSKVLESEQYF. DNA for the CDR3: TGTGCCAGCAGCAAGGTCCTAGAATCCGAGCAGTACTTC.

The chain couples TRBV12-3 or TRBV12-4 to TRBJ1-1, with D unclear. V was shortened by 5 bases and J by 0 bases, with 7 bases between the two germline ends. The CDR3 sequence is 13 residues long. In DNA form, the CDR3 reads TGTGCCAGCAGTGGGTCCATGAACACTGAAGCTTTCTTT. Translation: CASSGSMNTEAFF.

The CDR3 reads CASSVLAGSSDTQYF. CDR3 nucleotide sequence: TGTGCCAGCAGCGTACTAGCGGGATCATCAGATACGCAGTATTTT. J is TRBJ2-3 and V is TRBV9, with 9 bases aligning to TRBD2. Germline V lookup: CDR1 SGDLS, CDR2 YYNGEE. This CDR3 contains 15 residues. Germline trimming cut 1 base from V and 4 bases from J; bases unmatched to any gene: 4.

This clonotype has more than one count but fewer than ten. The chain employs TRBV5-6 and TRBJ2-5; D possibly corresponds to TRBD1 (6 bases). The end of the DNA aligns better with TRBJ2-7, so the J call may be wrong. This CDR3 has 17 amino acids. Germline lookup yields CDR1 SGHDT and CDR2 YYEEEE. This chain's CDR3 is CASSSLPVGQSLHEQYF. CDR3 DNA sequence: TGTGCCAGCAGCTCGCTTCCGGTTGGACAGTCTCTCCACGAGCAGTACTTC.

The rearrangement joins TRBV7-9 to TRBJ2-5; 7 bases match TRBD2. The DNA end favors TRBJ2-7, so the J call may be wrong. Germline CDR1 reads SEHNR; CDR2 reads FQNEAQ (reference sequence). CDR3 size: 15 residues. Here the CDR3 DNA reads TGTGCCAGCAGCCCCCTCCTTGGGGGGGAAAACGAGCAGTACTTC. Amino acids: CASSPLLGGENEQYF.

CDR3 amino acids: CASSLSGVRPEQYF. The CDR3 region has the DNA TGTGCCAGCAGTTTAAGTGGAGTTAGACCCGAGCAGTACTTC. J is TRBJ2-7 and V is TRBV28; no clear D. The CDR3 runs 14 residues. Trimming removed 2 bases at V and 6 bases at J, with 14 bases between. Germline V gene sequence: CDR1 MDHEN, CDR2 SYDVKM.

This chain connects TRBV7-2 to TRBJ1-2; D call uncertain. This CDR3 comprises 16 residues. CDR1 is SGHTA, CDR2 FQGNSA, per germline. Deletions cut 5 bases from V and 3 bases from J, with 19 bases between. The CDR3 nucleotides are TGTGCCAGCAGCGTACCTCGGGAGACCCAGTACTATGGCTACACCTTC. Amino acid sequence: CASSVPRETQYYGYTF.

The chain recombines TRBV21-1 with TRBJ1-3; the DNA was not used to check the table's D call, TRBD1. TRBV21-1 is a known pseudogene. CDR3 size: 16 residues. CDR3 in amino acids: CASSGDRGHSGNTIYF. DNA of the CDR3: TGTGCCAGCAGTGGGGACAGGGGGCATAGTGGAAACACCATATATTTT.

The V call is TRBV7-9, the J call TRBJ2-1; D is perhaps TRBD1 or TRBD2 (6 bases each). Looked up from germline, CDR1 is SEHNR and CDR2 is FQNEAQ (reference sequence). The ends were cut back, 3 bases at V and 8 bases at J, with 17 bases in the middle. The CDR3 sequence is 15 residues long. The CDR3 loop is CASSFGPGAGYEQFF. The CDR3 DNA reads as TGTGCCAGCAGCTTCGGACCGGGGGCCGGGTATGAGCAGTTCTTC.

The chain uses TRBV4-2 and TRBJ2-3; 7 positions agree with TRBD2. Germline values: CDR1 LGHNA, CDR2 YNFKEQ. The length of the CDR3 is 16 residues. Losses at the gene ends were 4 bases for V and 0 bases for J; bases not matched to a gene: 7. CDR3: CASSLPSGPSTDTQYF. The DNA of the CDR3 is TGTGCCAGCAGCCTTCCTAGCGGACCGAGCACAGATACGCAGTATTTT.

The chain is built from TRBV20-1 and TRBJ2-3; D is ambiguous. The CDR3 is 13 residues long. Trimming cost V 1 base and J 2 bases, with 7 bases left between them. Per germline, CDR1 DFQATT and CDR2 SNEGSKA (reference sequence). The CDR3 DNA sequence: TGCAGTGCTAGAGTCAGACCCACAGATACGCAGTATTTT. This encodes CSARVRPTDTQYF.

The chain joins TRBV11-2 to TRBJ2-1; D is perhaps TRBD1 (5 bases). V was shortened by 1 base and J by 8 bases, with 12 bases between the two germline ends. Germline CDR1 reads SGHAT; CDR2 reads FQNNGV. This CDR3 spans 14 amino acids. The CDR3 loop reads CASSLVQGHDEQFF. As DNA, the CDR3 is TGTGCCAGCAGCTTAGTTCAGGGCCACGATGAGCAGTTCTTC.